These 14 T cell receptor beta chains were all obtained from the same sample, sequenced in a study of CD8 T cells in ankylosing spondylitis. TCRdb independently ran MiXCR on the 5' RACE reads; one entry per CDR3 protein. The data show fewer than 250,000 distinct CDR3 sequences, roughly 24% seen once. The sequenced material came from blood, either unsorted or a sorted T cell fraction (not recorded which). The receptor set was obtained from a male donor with ankylosing spondylitis or in good health (not recorded which).

The chain links TRBV6-1 to TRBJ1-1; D remains unclear. Germline CDR1 and CDR2: MNHNS and SASEGT. V was shortened by 6 bases and J by 5 bases, with 16 bases between the two germline ends. This CDR3 spans 14 amino acids. The CDR3, as DNA: TGTGCCAGCAGAACTTACCTCGGGGAGACTGAAGCTTTCTTT. Translation: CASRTYLGETEAFF.

In this sample, this clonotype turned up many times. This rearrangement joins TRBV11-2 to TRBJ2-1, with TRBD2 matching over 9 bases. Looked up from germline, CDR1 is SGHAT and CDR2 is FQNNGV. This CDR3 contains 16 residues. V shed 4 bases, J shed 7 bases, and the junction held 11 bases outside the gene matches. The DNA of the CDR3 is TGTGCCAGCAGCTCGGTAGCGGGAGTTGGGGGTAATGAGCAGTTCTTC. Its translation: CASSSVAGVGGNEQFF. The full variable domain, its missing parts supplied by reference TRBV11-2 and TRBJ2-1, is EAGVAQSPRYKIIEKRQSVAFWCNPISGHATLYWYQQILGQGPKLLIQFQNNGVVDDSQLPKDRFSAERLKGVDSTLKIQPAKLEDSAVYLCASSSVAGVGGNEQFFGPGTRLTVL.

The chain joins TRBV24-1 to TRBJ2-7; either TRBD1 or TRBD2 may supply D (6 bases each). The CDR3 is 15 residues long. V was cut by 5 bases and J by 6 bases, with 19 bases left in between. The germline CDR1 and CDR2 sequences are KGHDR and SFDVKD. The CDR3 DNA sequence: TGTGCCACCAGTGCATCGACAGGCCTCGGGGGCGAGCAGTACTTC. Translating it yields CATSASTGLGGEQYF.

This clonotype was counted only a few times. This sequence joins TRBV11-2 and TRBJ2-3; 10 bases match TRBD1. V lost 4 bases and J lost 13; bases outside the gene matches: 8. The germline V gene encodes CDR1 SGHAT and CDR2 FQNNGV. This CDR3 region has 13 residues. The CDR3 nucleotides read TGTGCCAGCAGCTCCCAGGACAGGGGGATTGAGTATTTT. Protein: CASSSQDRGIEYF.

This clonotype was recorded a few times. The rearrangement links TRBV13 to TRBJ2-1; 7 nucleotides align to TRBD1. The CDR3 covers 15 residues. Unmatched junction bases numbered 12, after V lost 5 bases and J lost 8 bases. Germline V gives CDR1 PRHDT, CDR2 FYEKMQ (reference sequence). CDR3 region: CASSPSGQKFDEQFF. CDR3 coding DNA: TGTGCCAGCAGCCCATCGGGACAGAAGTTCGATGAGCAGTTCTTC.

The V and J genes are TRBV5-1 and TRBJ2-5, with 10 positions matching TRBD2. Trimming cost V 4 bases and J 1 base; bases outside gene matches: 7. Germline CDR1 reads SGHRS; CDR2 reads YFSETQ. The CDR3 is made up of 16 amino acids. The CDR3: CASSLPIAGGQETQYF. As DNA, the CDR3 is TGCGCCAGCAGCCTACCGATAGCGGGAGGCCAAGAGACCCAGTACTTC.

This chain uses TRBV12-3 or TRBV12-4 with TRBJ2-7; 7 nucleotides line up with TRBD1. The CDR3 loop spans 12 amino acids. V lost 5 bases to trimming and J lost 6 bases; unmatched junction nucleotides: 4. For the CDR3, the DNA is TGTGCCAGCAGTCGACAGGGAGCCGAGCAGTACTTC. Amino acids: CASSRQGAEQYF.

The chain carries TRBV10-2 and TRBJ2-1; D is perhaps TRBD2 (5 bases). The ends were cut back, 3 bases at V and 4 bases at J, with 7 bases in the middle. The CDR3 consists of 13 residues. CDR1 WSHSY and CDR2 SAAADI come from the germline V gene. The CDR3 protein is CASSEIAYNEQFF. CDR3 sequence (DNA): TGCGCCAGCAGTGAAATAGCGTACAATGAGCAGTTCTTC.

This chain connects TRBV12-3 or TRBV12-4 to TRBJ2-2; no reliable D call. This CDR3 spans 14 amino acids. Trimming cost V 6 bases and J 2 bases, with 10 bases left between them. CDR3 protein: CASRPTGNTGELFF. The CDR3 DNA sequence: TGTGCCAGCAGGCCGACCGGTAACACCGGGGAGCTGTTTTTT.

This clonotype showed up just a few times. The rearrangement joins TRBV20-1 to TRBJ2-7; D gene unclear. Germline CDR1 and CDR2: DFQATT and SNEGSKA (reference sequence). V gave up 6 bases and J gave up 3 bases, with 12 bases separating them. The CDR3 is 12 residues long. CDR3 residues: CSAGSDVYEQYF. As DNA, the CDR3 is TGCAGTGCCGGTTCGGATGTCTACGAGCAGTACTTC.

V and J are TRBV2 and TRBJ2-7; D may be TRBD2 (5 bases). The germline V gene encodes CDR1 SNHLY and CDR2 FYNNEI. The CDR3 runs 13 residues. V was pared by 5 bases and J by 7 bases, with 15 bases between. CDR3 amino acids: CASSWERSSEQYF. Here the CDR3 DNA reads TGTGCCAGCAGTTGGGAGCGGTCTAGTGAGCAGTACTTC.

There are many counts of this clonotype. The rearrangement links TRBV28 to TRBJ2-1, with D possibly matching TRBD2 (5 bases). V was shortened by 5 bases and J by 7 bases, with 21 bases between the two germline ends. Per germline, CDR1 MDHEN and CDR2 SYDVKM. The CDR3 runs 16 residues. In DNA, the CDR3 is TGTGCCAGCAGTCCTTCGGGGAGAGGGCCGGGGAATGAGCAGTTCTTC. Protein product: CASSPSGRGPGNEQFF.

This clonotype was detected many times. The chain recombines TRBV4-2 with TRBJ2-7; no definite D call. V dropped 1 base and J dropped 2 bases, with 12 bases sitting between them. The CDR3 covers 15 residues. Germline loops: CDR1 LGHNA, CDR2 YNFKEQ. The CDR3 sequence: CASSQGGSLAYEQYF. The CDR3 DNA reads as TGTGCCAGCAGCCAAGGGGGATCCCTTGCCTACGAGCAGTACTTC.

This clonotype was detected many times. Here the CDR3 reads CASNLAGVTYNEQFF. DNA of the CDR3: TGCGCCAGCAATTTAGCGGGAGTGACCTACAATGAGCAGTTCTTC. This chain joins TRBV10-2 and TRBJ2-1; 9 bases match TRBD2. The CDR3 extends over 15 amino acids. Germline CDR1 reads WSHSY; CDR2 reads SAAADI. With V trimmed by 7 bases and J by 2 bases, 6 bases remained unmatched.